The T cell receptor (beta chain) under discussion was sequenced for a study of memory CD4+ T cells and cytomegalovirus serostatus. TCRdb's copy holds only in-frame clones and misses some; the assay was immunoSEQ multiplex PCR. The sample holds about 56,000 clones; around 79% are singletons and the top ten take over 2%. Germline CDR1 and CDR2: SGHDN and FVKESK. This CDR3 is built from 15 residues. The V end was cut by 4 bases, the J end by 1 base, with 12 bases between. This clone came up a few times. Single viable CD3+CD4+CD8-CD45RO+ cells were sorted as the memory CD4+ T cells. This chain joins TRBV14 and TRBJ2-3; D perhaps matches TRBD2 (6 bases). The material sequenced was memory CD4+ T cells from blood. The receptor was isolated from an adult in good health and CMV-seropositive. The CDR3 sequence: CASSPTSGGTDTQYF. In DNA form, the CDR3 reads TGTGCCAGCAGCCCCACCTCGGGGGGCACAGATACGCAGTATTTT. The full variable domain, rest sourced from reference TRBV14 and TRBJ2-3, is EAGVTQFPSHSVIEKGQTVTLRCDPISGHDNLYWYRRVMGKEIKFLLHFVKESKQDESGMPNNRFLAERTGGTYSTLKVQPAELEDSGVYFCASSPTSGGTDTQYFGPGTRLTVL.